A selection of T cell receptor beta chains follows, all from one sample in a study of Ad26.COV2.S vaccination and SARS-CoV-2 variants. Repertoires were generated with immunoSEQ multiplex PCR, while TCRdb's copy carries only in-frame clones and drops some. The table has hundreds of thousands of clones, 88% seen once. Sample: peripheral blood, taken in a trial of Ad26.COV2.S vaccine versus placebo. The receptors come from a person between 18 and 65 years old who received the Ad26.COV2.S COVID-19 vaccine or a placebo. CDR3s include the opening cysteine and the closing phenylalanine or tryptophan. D genes are given only for firm matches. A row's size may be missing; if present it is once, few, many or a size class.

TRBV3-1/TRBV3-2	.	TRBJ1-1	.	TGTGCCAGCAGTCCGGCCACCGCTGAAGCTTTCTTT	CASSPATAEAFF
TRBV12-3/TRBV12-4	.	TRBJ2-1	.	TGTGCCAGCAGTCGATCCCGGGGCAATGAGCAGTTCTTC	CASSRSRGNEQFF
TRBV6-5	.	TRBJ1-2	.	TGTGCCAGTAAGGACACAGGCCGTAACTATGGCTACACCTTC	CASKDTGRNYGYTF
TRBV11-3	.	TRBJ2-1	.	TGTGCCAGCAGCGATAGAACAGGGAATGAGCAGTTCTTC	CASSDRTGNEQFF
TRBV5-1	.	TRBJ2-4	.	TGCGCCAGCAGCTTGGGGGTCAGGCTTGACAAAAACATTCAGTACTTC	CASSLGVRLDKNIQYF
TRBV27	.	TRBJ1-2	TRBD1	TGTGCCAGCAGTTTTGGACAGGGGGACTATGGCTACACCTTC	CASSFGQGDYGYTF
TRBV3-1/TRBV3-2	.	TRBJ2-1	.	TGTGCCAGCAGCCAAGCGGATGGAGCGTATGAGCAGTTCTTC	CASSQADGAYEQFF
TRBV7-8	.	TRBJ2-7	.	TGTGCCAGCAGCTTTGGTGGTGCAGGGCGGAACGAGCAGTACTTC	CASSFGGAGRNEQYF
TRBV7-9	.	TRBJ2-5	.	TGTGCCAGCAGTCTGGGTCAAGAGACCCAGTACTTC	CASSLGQETQYF
TRBV19	.	TRBJ1-3	.	TGTGCCAGTAGTATAGATCGTGGGACACCTGGAAACACCATATATTTT	CASSIDRGTPGNTIYF
TRBV27	.	TRBJ1-4	TRBD1	TGTGCCAGCAGGAGTACAGGGGGAATCGCAACTAATGAAAAACTGTTTTTT	CASRSTGGIATNEKLFF
TRBV9	.	TRBJ2-5	TRBD2	TGTGCCAGCAGCCCTAGCGGGACAACCCAGAGGACCCAGTACTTC	CASSPSGTTQRTQYF
TRBV7-3	.	TRBJ2-5	.	TGTGCCAGCAGCAGACAGAATCAAGAGACCCAGTACTTC	CASSRQNQETQYF
TRBV5-4	.	TRBJ2-7	TRBD1	TGTGCCAGCAGCGTTAGACAGGGGGCTTCCGAGCAGTACTTC	CASSVRQGASEQYF
TRBV30	once	TRBJ2-3	.	TGTGCCTTTAACACAGGGAACAGGCATAGCACAGATACGCAGTATTTT	CAFNTGNRHSTDTQYF
TRBV9	.	TRBJ2-5	.	TGTGCCAGCAGCGTAGGACACCAAGAGACCCAGTACTTC	CASSVGHQETQYF
TRBV9	.	TRBJ1-6	.	TGTGCCAGCAGCGTAGAACCCTCCTATAATTCACCCCTCCACTTT	CASSVEPSYNSPLHF
TRBV7-8	.	TRBJ2-1	.	TGTGCCAGCAGCTCATACAGGGGATCTCCCTTGAGCGGGAACGACAATGAGCAGTTCTTC	CASSSYRGSPLSGNDNEQFF
TRBV5-4	.	TRBJ1-2	.	TGTGCCAGCAGCTTGGACGGATCAAGCCATGGCTACACCTTC	CASSLDGSSHGYTF
TRBV6-6	.	TRBJ2-5	.	TGTGCCAGCAGCCCCCGGAGGATAGAGACCCAGTACTTC	CASSPRRIETQYF
TRBV5-1	.	TRBJ1-5	TRBD1	TGCGCCAGCAGCTGGACAGGGGACGATCAGCCCCAGCATTTT	CASSWTGDDQPQHF
TRBV5-4	.	TRBJ2-7	TRBD2	TGTGCCAGCAGCCGTGGCGGAGGGCGGGAGAACTACGAGCAGTACTTC	CASSRGGGRENYEQYF
TRBV28	once	TRBJ1-2	.	TGTGCCAGCAGTACCCACAGGGTGGGCTATGGCTACACCTTC	CASSTHRVGYGYTF